The rows below give T cell receptor beta chains drawn from one sample of a study of cytomegalovirus exposure and HLA in healthy donors. This table comes from immunoSEQ multiplex PCR, and its TCRdb copy is limited to in-frame clones, with some not included. The sample totals some 30,000 clones; its top ten clones hold around 4.8%. The sequenced sample was PBMCs. Every receptor here comes from a woman between 35 and 50 years old in good health and CMV-seropositive. Both conserved end residues are trimmed from each CDR3. Rows give clone size only sometimes, using once, few, many, or a class for an expanded clone.

j_call clone_size v_call cdr3_length cdr3_aa
TRBJ2-1 . TRBV6-5 10 ASSYGGAEQF
TRBJ2-3 . TRBV19 13 ASSVPETGTDTQY
TRBJ1-2 . TRBV4-3 14 ASSQGYRTPNYGYT
TRBJ2-3 . TRBV10-3 12 AIRPGLFTDTQY
TRBJ2-1 . TRBV28 13 ASSLWSSSDNEQF
TRBJ2-7 . TRBV7-9 13 ASSLARDRAHEQY
TRBJ1-2 . TRBV28 12 ASSQQGINYGYT
TRBJ2-7 . TRBV28 13 ASSLSPLAGYEQY
TRBJ1-3 . TRBV7-2 16 ASRSSRTGEANGNTIY
TRBJ2-1 . TRBV15 13 ATSPTGFSYNEQF
TRBJ2-7 . TRBV30 11 ASTSGSSYEQY
TRBJ2-7 . TRBV7-9 16 ASSSPHLSGRALYEQY
TRBJ1-2 . TRBV6-1 13 ASSEARGGEDGYT
TRBJ1-2 . TRBV30 10 AWISRVYGYT
TRBJ2-1 medium-sized TRBV4-1 15 ASSQVQRTVSYNEQF
TRBJ1-1 . TRBV19 16 ASSIVPQDTTLNTEAF
TRBJ2-5 . TRBV6-1 13 ASRGDGRAPETQY
TRBJ1-4 . TRBV7-9 12 ASSLGQGSEKLF
TRBJ2-1 . TRBV5-1 12 ASSSSGGYNEQF
TRBJ2-3 . TRBV5-4 14 ASSAPDRVITDKQY
TRBJ1-1 . TRBV4-1 13 ASSQVGSANTEAF
TRBJ1-1 . TRBV5-4 9 ASTLNTEAF